The rows below give T cell receptor beta chains drawn from one sample of a study of T cell responses to AZD1222 COVID-19 vaccine. Some clones are missing from TCRdb's copy, which holds only in-frame ones; the method was immunoSEQ multiplex PCR. Of some 130,000 clones listed, over 75% are singletons. This specimen was peripheral blood, taken on day 0 of AZD1222 vaccination. Receptors originate from an adult in good health. The CDR3 runs from the conserved cysteine through the conserved F or W. D genes are given only for firm matches. Expanded clones are given a class, and other clones once, few, many or no size at all.

J: TRBJ2-7; size: .; V: TRBV2; D: .; CDR3: CASSEALGRGYSYEQYF; DNA: TGTGCCAGCAGTGAAGCGCTTGGCCGGGGGTACTCCTACGAGCAGTACTTC
J: TRBJ1-6; size: .; V: TRBV10-2; D: .; CDR3: CASAESGESPLHF; DNA: TGCGCCAGCGCCGAATCTGGGGAGTCACCCCTCCACTTT
J: TRBJ1-1; size: .; V: TRBV3-1/TRBV3-2; D: .; CDR3: CASSQEMDAQTGAFF; DNA: TGTGCCAGCAGCCAAGAGATGGACGCTCAAACGGGGGCTTTCTTT
J: TRBJ1-6; size: .; V: TRBV21-1; D: .; CDR3: CARRPPGPGGSPLHF; DNA: TGTGCCCGCCGCCCCCCAGGCCCGGGGGGCTCACCCCTCCACTTT
J: TRBJ2-2; size: .; V: TRBV6-2/TRBV6-3; D: .; CDR3: CASSSDPPGELFF; DNA: TGTGCCAGCAGCAGCGACCCTCCCGGGGAGCTGTTTTTT
J: TRBJ1-4; size: .; V: TRBV6-5; D: .; CDR3: CASSYSRRGSGKLFF; DNA: TGTGCCAGCAGTTACTCGAGGCGGGGCAGTGGAAAACTGTTTTTT
J: TRBJ2-1; size: .; V: TRBV29-1; D: TRBD2; CDR3: CSVEWRGGLGEQFF; DNA: TGCAGCGTTGAATGGCGGGGGGGCCTCGGTGAGCAGTTCTTC
J: TRBJ2-4; size: .; V: TRBV7-2; D: TRBD2; CDR3: CASSLAVAGTKPPLKNIQYF; DNA: TGTGCCAGCAGCTTAGCCGTAGCCGGGACTAAACCCCCTCTCAAAAACATTCAGTACTTC
J: TRBJ2-7; size: .; V: TRBV4-2; D: .; CDR3: CASSPGPTYEQYF; DNA: TGTGCCAGCAGCCCGGGACCGACCTACGAGCAGTACTTC
J: TRBJ1-5; size: once; V: TRBV27; D: TRBD1; CDR3: CASRSRTGGGQPQHF; DNA: TGTGCCAGCAGATCTCGGACAGGGGGCGGTCAGCCCCAGCATTTT
J: TRBJ1-6; size: .; V: TRBV12-3/TRBV12-4; D: TRBD1; CDR3: CASIGQGTSPLHF; DNA: TGTGCCAGCATAGGACAGGGAACTTCACCCCTCCACTTT
J: TRBJ1-1; size: .; V: TRBV4-3; D: .; CDR3: CASSQDVGISWGTEAFF; DNA: TGCGCCAGCAGCCAAGATGTGGGGATATCGTGGGGGACTGAAGCTTTCTTT
J: TRBJ1-2; size: .; V: TRBV7-9; D: .; CDR3: CASSLEGLLLYGYTF; DNA: TGTGCCAGCAGCTTGGAAGGGCTTTTACTGTATGGCTACACCTTC
J: TRBJ1-4; size: .; V: TRBV7-2; D: .; CDR3: CASSLVVVLGAKLFF; DNA: TGTGCCAGCAGCTTAGTTGTGGTCCTGGGGGCAAAACTGTTTTTT
J: TRBJ1-4; size: once; V: TRBV18; D: .; CDR3: CASSPDSGLWEKLFF; DNA: TGTGCCAGCTCACCAGACTCGGGGCTCTGGGAAAAACTGTTTTTT
J: TRBJ2-2; size: .; V: TRBV6-1; D: .; CDR3: CASSEGTGPTGELFF; DNA: TGTGCCAGCAGTGAAGGAACAGGGCCCACCGGGGAGCTGTTTTTT
J: TRBJ2-7; size: .; V: TRBV7-2; D: .; CDR3: CASSSRQSSYEQYF; DNA: TGTGCCAGCAGCTCCAGACAGTCCTCCTACGAGCAGTACTTC
J: TRBJ1-3; size: .; V: TRBV28; D: .; CDR3: CASSFISGNTIYF; DNA: TGTGCCAGCAGTTTTATCTCTGGAAACACCATATATTTT
J: TRBJ1-1; size: .; V: TRBV6-5; D: .; CDR3: CASSRQKNTEAFF; DNA: TGTGCCAGCAGTCGACAGAAGAACACTGAAGCTTTCTTT
J: TRBJ1-5; size: .; V: TRBV10-2; D: .; CDR3: CASSESTGRGNQPQHF; DNA: TGCGCCAGCAGTGAGTCTACGGGACGGGGCAATCAGCCCCAGCATTTT
J: TRBJ1-2; size: .; V: TRBV27; D: TRBD1; CDR3: CASSPKFQGAGNGYTF; DNA: TGTGCCAGCAGCCCGAAATTCCAGGGGGCCGGAAATGGCTACACCTTC
J: TRBJ2-2; size: .; V: TRBV7-2; D: TRBD2; CDR3: CASSPRLAAMPGELFF; DNA: TGTGCCAGCAGCCCTCGACTAGCGGCAATGCCCGGGGAGCTGTTTTTT
J: TRBJ1-1; size: .; V: TRBV25-1; D: TRBD1; CDR3: CASSESPRGLMNTEAFF; DNA: TGTGCCAGCAGTGAGAGCCCCAGGGGGCTAATGAACACTGAAGCTTTCTTT
J: TRBJ1-5; size: .; V: TRBV19; D: .; CDR3: CASRSTDNPFPNQPQHF; DNA: TGTGCCAGTAGGAGCACAGATAACCCTTTCCCCAATCAGCCCCAGCATTTT
J: TRBJ1-2; size: .; V: TRBV6-2/TRBV6-3; D: .; CDR3: CASSFGSIGGYTF; DNA: TGTGCCAGCAGTTTCGGCTCGATAGGTGGCTACACCTTC
J: TRBJ2-1; size: .; V: TRBV9; D: TRBD1; CDR3: CASSVGNRGRFWDEQFF; DNA: TGTGCCAGCAGCGTAGGAAACAGGGGGCGCTTTTGGGATGAGCAGTTCTTC
J: TRBJ1-2; size: .; V: TRBV28; D: .; CDR3: CASSFEDRLSSGYTF; DNA: TGTGCCAGCAGTTTCGAAGACAGGCTCTCGTCTGGCTACACCTTC
J: TRBJ1-1; size: .; V: TRBV28; D: .; CDR3: CASSPPTENTEAFF; DNA: TGTGCCAGCAGCCCCCCCACAGAGAACACTGAAGCTTTCTTT
J: TRBJ1-4; size: .; V: TRBV6-5; D: .; CDR3: CASSYGAVSRNEKLFF; DNA: TGTGCCAGCAGTTACGGGGCAGTTTCTCGGAATGAAAAACTGTTTTTT
J: TRBJ1-6; size: few; V: TRBV19; D: .; CDR3: CASRSGALLYNSPLHF; DNA: TGTGCCAGTAGATCAGGGGCTCTCCTCTATAATTCACCCCTCCACTTT
J: TRBJ1-5; size: .; V: TRBV7-2; D: .; CDR3: CASSLDSYNQPQHF; DNA: TGTGCCAGCAGCTTAGATAGCTACAATCAGCCCCAGCATTTT
J: TRBJ1-1; size: .; V: TRBV5-5; D: TRBD1; CDR3: CASSRQGLNTEAFF; DNA: TGTGCCAGCAGCCGACAGGGGTTGAACACTGAAGCTTTCTTT
J: TRBJ2-7; size: .; V: TRBV4-1; D: .; CDR3: CASSPPLTYEQYF; DNA: TGCGCCAGCAGCCCCCCCCTGACCTACGAGCAGTACTTC
J: TRBJ1-4; size: few; V: TRBV3-1/TRBV3-2; D: TRBD1; CDR3: CASSRSTGGYEKLFF; DNA: TGTGCCAGCAGCCGCTCTACAGGGGGATATGAAAAACTGTTTTTT
J: TRBJ2-1; size: .; V: TRBV10-1; D: TRBD1; CDR3: CASGPGQVNEQFF; DNA: TGCGCCAGCGGCCCGGGACAGGTCAATGAGCAGTTCTTC
J: TRBJ2-5; size: .; V: TRBV11-3; D: TRBD1; CDR3: CASSLGQGSETQYF; DNA: TGTGCCAGCAGCCTGGGACAGGGAAGCGAGACCCAGTACTTC
J: TRBJ2-2; size: .; V: TRBV7-2; D: TRBD2; CDR3: CASSPQLLAGGLGELFF; DNA: TGTGCCAGCAGCCCACAATTACTAGCGGGGGGGCTCGGGGAGCTGTTTTTT
J: TRBJ1-1; size: .; V: TRBV11-3; D: .; CDR3: CASSHKGGAFF; DNA: TGTGCCAGCAGCCACAAGGGGGGAGCTTTCTTT
J: TRBJ1-2; size: .; V: TRBV18; D: TRBD1; CDR3: CASSPGDSRYGYTF; DNA: TGTGCCAGCTCACCAGGGGACAGCCGCTATGGCTACACCTTC
J: TRBJ2-7; size: .; V: TRBV12-5; D: .; CDR3: CASGYRSTSYEQYF; DNA: TGTGCTAGTGGTTACAGGAGTACCTCCTACGAGCAGTACTTC
J: TRBJ2-7; size: .; V: TRBV6-6; D: .; CDR3: CASNARGYEQYF; DNA: TGTGCCAGCAATGCCCGGGGCTACGAGCAGTACTTC
J: TRBJ1-1; size: .; V: TRBV28; D: .; CDR3: CASSLLGTAEAFF; DNA: TGTGCCAGCAGTTTGCTAGGGACGGCTGAAGCTTTCTTT
J: TRBJ1-5; size: .; V: TRBV19; D: .; CDR3: CASIGRGKGHQPQHF; DNA: TGTGCCAGTATCGGAAGGGGTAAGGGTCATCAGCCCCAGCATTTT
J: TRBJ2-3; size: .; V: TRBV4-1; D: .; CDR3: CASSQAGRIKYF; DNA: TGCGCCAGCAGCCAGGCCGGGCGAATCAAGTATTTT
J: TRBJ1-1; size: .; V: TRBV7-6; D: .; CDR3: CASSLGLGRKTEAFF; DNA: TGTGCCAGCAGCCTGGGGCTGGGTAGAAAGACTGAAGCTTTCTTT
J: TRBJ2-1; size: .; V: TRBV7-8; D: TRBD2; CDR3: CASSPWLAVYNEQFF; DNA: TGTGCCAGCAGCCCTTGGCTAGCGGTGTACAATGAGCAGTTCTTC
J: TRBJ1-1; size: .; V: TRBV9; D: TRBD1; CDR3: CASSVIGTGLNTEAFF; DNA: TGTGCCAGCAGCGTGATCGGGACAGGATTGAACACTGAAGCTTTCTTT
J: TRBJ1-4; size: .; V: TRBV10-2; D: .; CDR3: CASGLLGEKLFF; DNA: TGCGCCAGCGGATTGCTCGGTGAAAAACTGTTTTTT
J: TRBJ1-2; size: .; V: TRBV2; D: .; CDR3: CASRSANYGYTF; DNA: TGTGCCAGCAGGAGTGCTAACTATGGCTACACCTTC
J: TRBJ2-7; size: once; V: TRBV4-1; D: TRBD1; CDR3: CASSRGTGSSYEQYF; DNA: TGCGCCAGCAGCCGCGGGACAGGGTCGTCCTACGAGCAGTACTTC
J: TRBJ1-2; size: .; V: TRBV14; D: TRBD1; CDR3: CASSQRQGAKDGYTF; DNA: TGTGCCAGCAGCCAACGACAGGGGGCAAAGGATGGCTACACCTTC
J: TRBJ2-3; size: .; V: TRBV13; D: .; CDR3: CASSPGRGHLTDTQYF; DNA: TGTGCCAGCAGCCCCGGGCGGGGCCATCTCACAGATACGCAGTATTTT
J: TRBJ2-7; size: once; V: TRBV12-2; D: .; CDR3: CASRLDDRVSAGASYEQYF; DNA: TGTGCAAGTCGCTTAGACGATCGGGTTTCGGCGGGGGCTTCCTACGAGCAGTACTTC
J: TRBJ2-7; size: .; V: TRBV28; D: .; CDR3: CASSLGMGGNEQYF; DNA: TGTGCCAGCAGTCTCGGGATGGGGGGCAACGAGCAGTACTTC
J: TRBJ2-1; size: hyperexpanded; V: TRBV28; D: TRBD2; CDR3: CASSIGLAGSEQFF; DNA: TGTGCCAGCAGCATCGGACTAGCTGGATCTGAGCAGTTCTTC